The 15 T cell receptor beta chains reported below all come from one sample, sequenced in a study of blood T cell repertoires in COVID-19. TCRdb's table, derived via immunoSEQ multiplex PCR, lists solely in-frame clones and lacks some. The sample lists fewer than 250,000 clones, approximately 82% occurring once. The specimen was peripheral blood. Every receptor here comes from a woman over 75 with acute or convalescent COVID-19.

This chain connects TRBV10-3 to TRBJ1-2, with 8 positions matching TRBD1. The CDR3 covers 15 residues. V lost 10 bases, J lost 1 base, and 11 bases stayed unmatched. The V gene's germline CDR1 is ENHRY and CDR2 SYGVKD. The chain's CDR3 is CASKIGTGDNYGYTF. In DNA form, the CDR3 reads TGTGCCAGCAAAATAGGGACAGGCGATAACTATGGCTACACCTTC.

The chain carries TRBV7-9 and TRBJ1-1; D is unresolved. The V end was cut by 1 base, the J end by 0 bases, with 6 bases between. The CDR3 length is 14 residues. Germline V gene data show CDR1 as SEHNR and CDR2 as FQNEAQ (reference sequence). The CDR3 spells CASSLETMNTEAFF. CDR3 sequence (DNA): TGTGCCAGCAGCTTAGAAACAATGAACACTGAAGCTTTCTTT.

This clone was seen only a few times. V is TRBV11-3 and J is TRBJ2-7; D possibly corresponds to TRBD1 (6 bases). V was cut by 3 bases and J by 2 bases, with 14 bases left in between. CDR1 and CDR2 (germline): SGHNT, YENEEA. This CDR3 spans 15 amino acids. The CDR3 DNA is TGTGCCAGCAGCTTGGAGCGAGGGGGAACCTACGAGCAGTACTTC. This encodes CASSLERGGTYEQYF.

The chain combines TRBV9 with TRBJ2-1; D ambiguous. In germline, CDR1 is SGDLS, CDR2 YYNGEE. This CDR3 contains 14 residues. Trimming removed 4 bases from V and 6 bases from J, with 14 bases in between. CDR3 amino acids: CASSRQTLPNEQFF. The DNA of the CDR3 is TGTGCCAGCAGCCGGCAGACTTTACCCAATGAGCAGTTCTTC.

This rearrangement joins TRBV3-1 (or the pseudogene TRBV3-2) to TRBJ2-5, with 7 bases lining up with TRBD1. CDR1 and CDR2 (germline): LGHDT, YNNKEL (reference sequence). CDR3 length: 15 amino acids. V lost 0 bases, J lost 3 bases, and 4 bases stayed unmatched. The CDR3 reads CASSQDFGQEETQYF. In DNA, the CDR3 is TGTGCCAGCAGCCAAGATTTTGGACAGGAAGAGACCCAGTACTTC.

This clone was counted a single time. Other DNA variants within this sample encode the same CDR3. The chain couples TRBV18 to TRBJ1-1; D is ambiguous. Germline lookup yields CDR1 KGHSH and CDR2 LQKENI. Trimming removed 3 bases from V and 2 bases from J, with 7 bases in between. The CDR3 contains 13 residues. CDR3 residues: CASSPAGNTEAFF. The CDR3 nucleotides read TGTGCCAGCTCACCGGCAGGAAACACTGAAGCTTTCTTT.

This chain uses TRBV4-1 with TRBJ1-4, with TRBD1 matching 8 bases. Germline V lookup: CDR1 MGHRA, CDR2 YSYEKL. This CDR3 spans 16 amino acids. V lost 1 base to trimming and J lost 4 bases; unmatched junction nucleotides: 5. CDR3 amino acids: CASSQVVGQGNEKLFF. The DNA for the CDR3 is TGCGCCAGCAGCCAAGTGGTCGGACAGGGTAATGAAAAACTGTTTTTT.

The DNA for the CDR3 is TGTGCCAGCAGGGGACAGGGTAATTCACCCCTCCACTTT. This encodes CASRGQGNSPLHF. J is TRBJ1-6 and V is TRBV6-6, with 9 positions matching TRBD1. Germline values: CDR1 MNHNY, CDR2 SVGAGI (reference sequence). The CDR3 is 13 residues long. The junction had 0 bases not matched to a gene; V was cut back by 6 bases and J by 6 bases.

The sample holds a few counts of this clone. V gene TRBV18 combines with J gene TRBJ2-5; possible D gene TRBD2, 5 bases. V was clipped by 3 bases and J by 5 bases, with 19 bases between them. The CDR3 has 16 residues. The germline CDR1 and CDR2 sequences are KGHSH and LQKENI. The CDR3 reads CASSPDLVFLGETQYF. CDR3 in DNA: TGTGCCAGCTCACCGGACTTGGTGTTTTTGGGGGAGACCCAGTACTTC.

The CDR3 sequence: CASSYGFEQYF. The CDR3 coding sequence is TGTGCCAGCAGTTACGGCTTCGAGCAGTACTTC. The rearrangement uses TRBV6-5 and TRBJ2-7; D is unclear. Trimming pared 2 bases from V and 6 bases from J, leaving 5 bases between. This CDR3 region has 11 residues. Germline V gene data show CDR1 as MNHEY and CDR2 as SVGAGI.

The chain has TRBV28 and TRBJ1-1; the D is unclear. Between the trimmed V and J ends, which lost 5 bases and 10 bases, there was a span of 17 bases. Germline values: CDR1 MDHEN, CDR2 SYDVKM. This CDR3 is built from 13 residues. The CDR3 coding sequence is TGTGCCAGCAGTCCGGGAGAGGGTCTGAGAGCTTTCTTT. Residues: CASSPGEGLRAFF.

This rearrangement joins TRBV2 to TRBJ1-6, with D perhaps TRBD1 (5 bases). Looked up from germline, CDR1 is SNHLY and CDR2 is FYNNEI. The CDR3 has 15 residues. Trimming stripped 5 bases from V and 0 bases from J, with 8 bases between. The DNA for the CDR3 is TGTGCCAGCAGTTGGGGGGGCTCCTATAATTCACCCCTCCACTTT. Its protein is CASSWGGSYNSPLHF.

The chain employs TRBV5-4 and TRBJ2-5; TRBD2 matches 15 bases. V was pared by 2 bases and J by 5 bases, with 4 bases of the junction left unmatched. The CDR3 sequence is 16 residues long. Per the germline V gene, CDR1 is SGHNT and CDR2 is YYREEE (reference sequence). CDR3 region: CASSLGLAGGRETQYF. As DNA, the CDR3 is TGTGCCAGCAGCTTAGGACTAGCGGGGGGGCGGGAGACCCAGTACTTC.

A single count supports this clone. The chain uses TRBV15 and TRBJ2-1; no firm D call. Deletions cut 8 bases from V and 7 bases from J, with 9 bases between. Per germline, CDR1 LNHNV and CDR2 YYDKDF (reference sequence). CDR3 length equals 11 residues. As DNA, the CDR3 is TGTGCCACCTCCCTCGGGAATGAGCAGTTCTTC. Encoded protein: CATSLGNEQFF.

The chain carries TRBV7-2 and TRBJ1-2; tentative D call: TRBD1 (6 bases). Germline V gives CDR1 SGHTA, CDR2 FQGNSA. The CDR3 has 18 residues. V was shortened by 5 bases and J by 1 base, with 23 bases between the two germline ends. The CDR3 region is CASSPRLGHPLINYGYTF. For the CDR3, the DNA is TGTGCCAGCAGCCCAAGGTTGGGACACCCACTTATTAACTATGGCTACACCTTC.